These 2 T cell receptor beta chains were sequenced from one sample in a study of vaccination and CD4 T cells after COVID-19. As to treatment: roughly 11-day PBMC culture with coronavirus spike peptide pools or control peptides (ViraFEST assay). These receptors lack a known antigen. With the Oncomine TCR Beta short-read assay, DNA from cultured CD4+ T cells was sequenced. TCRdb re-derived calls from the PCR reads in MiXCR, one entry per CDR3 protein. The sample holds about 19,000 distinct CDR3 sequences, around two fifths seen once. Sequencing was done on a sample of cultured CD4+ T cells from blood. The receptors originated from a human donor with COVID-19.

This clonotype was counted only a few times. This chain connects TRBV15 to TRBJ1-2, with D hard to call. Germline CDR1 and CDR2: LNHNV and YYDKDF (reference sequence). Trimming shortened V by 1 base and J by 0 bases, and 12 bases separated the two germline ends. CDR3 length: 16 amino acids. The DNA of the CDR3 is TGTGCCACCAGCAGAGTAAGGCAGGCTTCTAACTATGGCTACACCTTC. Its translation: CATSRVRQASNYGYTF.

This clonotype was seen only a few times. The CDR3 loop is CASSLETGANTEAFF. The CDR3 DNA reads TGTGCCAGCAGCTTAGAAACGGGGGCGAACACTGAAGCTTTCTTT. The gene calls are TRBV7-9 and TRBJ1-1; weak D call: TRBD1 (6 bases). Germline-derived CDR1 and CDR2 are SEHNR and FQNEAQ (reference sequence). The CDR3 spans 15 residues. V lost 1 base to trimming and J lost 1 base, with 10 bases between them.